This T cell receptor beta chain was identified in a study of cytomegalovirus exposure and HLA in healthy donors. PCR employed 60 Vbeta and 13 Jbeta primers. Repertoires were generated with immunoSEQ multiplex PCR, while TCRdb's copy carries only in-frame clones and drops some. The table lists more than 150,000 clones, more than 75% of them singletons, with 2% to 2.5% in the top ten. Unmatched junction bases numbered 10, after V lost 4 bases and J lost 13 bases. Germline V CDR1 and CDR2: SGHDT, YYEEEE. This CDR3 is built from 13 residues. Remarks on this clone: What it binds is unknown.

General observations from the study: Some V segments, TRBV6-2 and TRBV6-3 among them, were indistinguishable and were therefore excluded.

This TCR was sampled from a woman between 25 and 40 years old in good health and CMV-seropositive. Material for sequencing was PBMCs. This chain joins TRBV5-6 and TRBJ1-2; 10 nucleotides align to TRBD1. As DNA, the CDR3 is TGTGCCAGCAGCCCAAATTGGGACAGGGGAGGCACCTTC. It is translated as CASSPNWDRGGTF.